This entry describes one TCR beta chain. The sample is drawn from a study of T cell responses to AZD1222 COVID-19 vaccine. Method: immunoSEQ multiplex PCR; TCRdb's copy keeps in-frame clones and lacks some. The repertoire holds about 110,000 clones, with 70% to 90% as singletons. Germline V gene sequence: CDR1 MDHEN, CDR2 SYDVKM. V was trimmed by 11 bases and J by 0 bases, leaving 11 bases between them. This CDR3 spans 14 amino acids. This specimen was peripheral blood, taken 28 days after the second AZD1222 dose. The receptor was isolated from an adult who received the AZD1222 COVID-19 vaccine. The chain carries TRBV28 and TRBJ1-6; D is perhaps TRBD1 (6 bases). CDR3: CASVDSSYNSPLHF. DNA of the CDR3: TGTGCCTCCGTGGACAGCTCCTATAATTCACCCCTCCACTTT.